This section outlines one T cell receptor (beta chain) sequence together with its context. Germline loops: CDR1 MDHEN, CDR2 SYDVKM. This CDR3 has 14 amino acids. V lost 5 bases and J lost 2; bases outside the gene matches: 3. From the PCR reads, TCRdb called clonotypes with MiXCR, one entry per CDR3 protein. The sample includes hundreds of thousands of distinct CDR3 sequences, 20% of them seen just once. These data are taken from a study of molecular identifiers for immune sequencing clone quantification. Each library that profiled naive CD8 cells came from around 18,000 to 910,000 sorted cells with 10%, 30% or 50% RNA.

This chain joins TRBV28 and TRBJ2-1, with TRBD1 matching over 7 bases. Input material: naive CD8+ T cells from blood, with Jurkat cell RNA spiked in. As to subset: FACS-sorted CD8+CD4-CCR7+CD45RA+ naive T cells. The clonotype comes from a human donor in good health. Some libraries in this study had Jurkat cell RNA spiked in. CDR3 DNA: TGTGCCAGCAGTAGACAGGGCCCCTACAATGAGCAGTTCTTC. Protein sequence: CASSRQGPYNEQFF.